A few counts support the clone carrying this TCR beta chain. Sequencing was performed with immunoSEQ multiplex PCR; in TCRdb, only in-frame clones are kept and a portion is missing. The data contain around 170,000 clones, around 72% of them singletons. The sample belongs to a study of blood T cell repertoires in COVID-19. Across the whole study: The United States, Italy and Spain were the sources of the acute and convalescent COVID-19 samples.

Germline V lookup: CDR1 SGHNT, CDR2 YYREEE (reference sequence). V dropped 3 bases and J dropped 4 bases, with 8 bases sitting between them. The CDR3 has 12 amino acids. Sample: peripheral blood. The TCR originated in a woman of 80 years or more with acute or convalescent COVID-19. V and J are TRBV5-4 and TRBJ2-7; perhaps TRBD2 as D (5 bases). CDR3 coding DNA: TGTGCCAGCAGCTCCGGGAAATACGAGCAGTACTTC. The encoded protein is CASSSGKYEQYF.